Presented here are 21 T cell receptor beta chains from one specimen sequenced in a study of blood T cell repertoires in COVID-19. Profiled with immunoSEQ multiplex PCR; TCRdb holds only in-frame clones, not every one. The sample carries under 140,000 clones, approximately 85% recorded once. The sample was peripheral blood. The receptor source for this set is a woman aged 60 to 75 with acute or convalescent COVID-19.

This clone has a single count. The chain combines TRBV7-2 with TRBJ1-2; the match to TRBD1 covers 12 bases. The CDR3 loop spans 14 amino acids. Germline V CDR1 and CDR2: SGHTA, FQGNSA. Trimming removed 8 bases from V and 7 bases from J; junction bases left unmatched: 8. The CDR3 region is CASFPGQGALGYTF. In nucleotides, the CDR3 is TGTGCCAGCTTCCCGGGACAGGGGGCGCTTGGCTACACCTTC.

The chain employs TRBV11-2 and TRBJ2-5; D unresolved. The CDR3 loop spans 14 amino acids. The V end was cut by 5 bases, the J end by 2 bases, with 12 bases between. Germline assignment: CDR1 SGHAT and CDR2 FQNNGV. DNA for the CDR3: TGTGCCAGCAGCGCGGCTCACGGGCAAGAGACCCAGTACTTC. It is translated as CASSAAHGQETQYF.

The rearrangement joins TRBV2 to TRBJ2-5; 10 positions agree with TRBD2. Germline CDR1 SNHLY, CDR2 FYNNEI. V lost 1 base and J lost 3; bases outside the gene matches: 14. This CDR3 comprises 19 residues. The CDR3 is CASSEGAPSGGAGEETQYF. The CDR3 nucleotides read TGTGCCAGCAGTGAAGGGGCGCCCAGCGGGGGGGCCGGGGAAGAGACCCAGTACTTC.

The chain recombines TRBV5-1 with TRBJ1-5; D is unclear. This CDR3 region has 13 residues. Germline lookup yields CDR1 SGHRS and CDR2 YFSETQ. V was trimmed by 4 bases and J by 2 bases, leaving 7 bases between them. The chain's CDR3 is CASSPGGNQPQHF. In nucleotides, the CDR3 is TGCGCCAGCAGCCCGGGAGGCAATCAGCCCCAGCATTTT.

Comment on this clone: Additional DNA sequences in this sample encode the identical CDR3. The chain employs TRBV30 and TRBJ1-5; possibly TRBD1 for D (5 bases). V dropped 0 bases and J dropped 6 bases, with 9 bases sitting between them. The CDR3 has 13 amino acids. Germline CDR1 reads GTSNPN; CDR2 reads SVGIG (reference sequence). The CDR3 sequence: CAWSVLGGQPQHF. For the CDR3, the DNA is TGTGCCTGGAGTGTACTGGGGGGTCAGCCCCAGCATTTT.

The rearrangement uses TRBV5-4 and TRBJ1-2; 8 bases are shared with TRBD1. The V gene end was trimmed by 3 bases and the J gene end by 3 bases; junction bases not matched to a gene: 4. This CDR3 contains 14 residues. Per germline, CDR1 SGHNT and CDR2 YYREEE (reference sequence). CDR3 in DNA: TGTGCCAGCAGCTCACAACAGGGGGACTATGGCTACACCTTC. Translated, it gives CASSSQQGDYGYTF.

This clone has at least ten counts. In nucleotides, the CDR3 is TGTGCCAGCAGCACTCGGGACAGGGGCGACACTGAAGCTTTCTTT. Amino acids: CASSTRDRGDTEAFF. This chain links TRBV7-2 with TRBJ1-1, with 10 bases fitting TRBD1. The J segment lost 3 bases and the V segment lost 5 bases, leaving 6 bases of the junction unmatched. Germline V gene lookup returns CDR1 SGHTA and CDR2 FQGNSA. This CDR3 contains 15 residues.

CDR3 sequence reads: CASRRTGYEQYF. CDR3 coding DNA: TGTGCCAGCAGGCGTACAGGCTACGAGCAGTACTTC. This chain links TRBV6-5 with TRBJ2-7; D may be TRBD1 (5 bases). The CDR3 totals 12 residues. Germline CDR1 reads MNHEY; CDR2 reads SVGAGI. Trimming pared 6 bases from V and 3 bases from J, leaving 9 bases between.

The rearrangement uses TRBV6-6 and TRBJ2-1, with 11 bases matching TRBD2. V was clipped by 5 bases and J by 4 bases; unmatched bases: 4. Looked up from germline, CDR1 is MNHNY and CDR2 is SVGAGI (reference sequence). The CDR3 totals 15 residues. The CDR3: CASSRGTSGYNEQFF. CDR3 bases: TGTGCCAGCAGTAGAGGGACTAGCGGTTACAATGAGCAGTTCTTC.

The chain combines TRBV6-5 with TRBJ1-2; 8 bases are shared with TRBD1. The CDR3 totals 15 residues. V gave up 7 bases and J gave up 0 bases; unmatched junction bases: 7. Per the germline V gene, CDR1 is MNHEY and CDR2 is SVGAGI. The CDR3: CASNYRGRANYGYTF. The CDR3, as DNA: TGTGCCAGCAACTACAGGGGGAGGGCTAACTATGGCTACACCTTC.

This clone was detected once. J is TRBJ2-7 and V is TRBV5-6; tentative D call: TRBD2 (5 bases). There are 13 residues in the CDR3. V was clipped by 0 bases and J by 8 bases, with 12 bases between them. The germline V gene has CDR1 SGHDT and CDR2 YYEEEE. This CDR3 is CASSLVRVPKQYF. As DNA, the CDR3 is TGTGCCAGCAGCTTGGTGAGGGTCCCCAAGCAGTACTTC.

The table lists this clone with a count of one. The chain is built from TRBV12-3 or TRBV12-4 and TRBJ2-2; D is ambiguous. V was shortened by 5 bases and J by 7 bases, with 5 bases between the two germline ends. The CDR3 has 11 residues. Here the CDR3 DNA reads TGTGCCAGCAGTAGAGTCGGGGAGCTGTTTTTT. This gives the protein CASSRVGELFF.

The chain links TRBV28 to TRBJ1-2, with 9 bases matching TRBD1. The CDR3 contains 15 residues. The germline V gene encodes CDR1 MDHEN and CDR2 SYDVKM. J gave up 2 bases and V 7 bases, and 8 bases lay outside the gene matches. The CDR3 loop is CASTLPGQGNYGYTF. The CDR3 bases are TGTGCCAGCACCTTACCGGGACAGGGAAACTATGGCTACACCTTC.

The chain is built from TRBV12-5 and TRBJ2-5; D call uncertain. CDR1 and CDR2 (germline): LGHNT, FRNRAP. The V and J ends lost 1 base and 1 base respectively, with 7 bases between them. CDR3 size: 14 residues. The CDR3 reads CASGLELPQETQYF. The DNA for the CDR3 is TGTGCTAGTGGTTTGGAACTACCCCAAGAGACCCAGTACTTC. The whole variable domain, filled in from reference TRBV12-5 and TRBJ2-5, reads DARVTQTPRHKVTEMGQEVTMRCQPILGHNTVFWYRQTMMQGLELLAYFRNRAPLDDSGMPKDRFSAEMPDATLATLKIQPSEPRDSAVYFCASGLELPQETQYFGPGTRLLVL.

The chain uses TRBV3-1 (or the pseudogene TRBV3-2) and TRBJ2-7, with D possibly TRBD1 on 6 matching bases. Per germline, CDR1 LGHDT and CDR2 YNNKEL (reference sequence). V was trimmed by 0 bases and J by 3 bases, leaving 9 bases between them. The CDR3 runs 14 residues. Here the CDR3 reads CASSQDPGDYEQYF. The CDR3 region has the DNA TGTGCCAGCAGCCAAGATCCAGGGGACTACGAGCAGTACTTC.

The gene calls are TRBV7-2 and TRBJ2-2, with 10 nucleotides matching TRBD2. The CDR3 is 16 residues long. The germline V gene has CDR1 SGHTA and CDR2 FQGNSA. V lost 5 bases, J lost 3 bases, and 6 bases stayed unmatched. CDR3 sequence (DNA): TGTGCCAGCAGCCCGATAGCGGGGGGCTACACCGGGGAGCTGTTTTTT. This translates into CASSPIAGGYTGELFF.

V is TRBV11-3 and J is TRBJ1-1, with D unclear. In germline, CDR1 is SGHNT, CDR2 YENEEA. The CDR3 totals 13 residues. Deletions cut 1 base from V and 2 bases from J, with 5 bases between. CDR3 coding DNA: TGTGCCAGCAGCTTAGCGGGTAACACTGAAGCTTTCTTT. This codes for CASSLAGNTEAFF.

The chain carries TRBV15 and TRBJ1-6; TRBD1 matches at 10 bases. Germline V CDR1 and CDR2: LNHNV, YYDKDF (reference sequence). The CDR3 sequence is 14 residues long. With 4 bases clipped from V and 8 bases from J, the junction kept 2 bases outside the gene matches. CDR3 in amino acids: CATSIGTGDSPLHF. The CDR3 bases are TGTGCCACCAGCATAGGGACAGGGGATTCACCCCTCCACTTT.

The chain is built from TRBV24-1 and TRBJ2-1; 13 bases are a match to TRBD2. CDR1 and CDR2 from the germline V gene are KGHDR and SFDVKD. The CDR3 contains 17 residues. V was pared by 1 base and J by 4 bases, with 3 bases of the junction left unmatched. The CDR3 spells CATSDFPGLAGYNEQFF. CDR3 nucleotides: TGTGCCACCAGTGATTTCCCGGGACTAGCGGGATACAATGAGCAGTTCTTC.

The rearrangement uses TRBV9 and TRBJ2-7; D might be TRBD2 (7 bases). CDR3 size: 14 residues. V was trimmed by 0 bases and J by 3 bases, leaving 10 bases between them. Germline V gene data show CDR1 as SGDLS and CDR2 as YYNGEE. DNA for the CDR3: TGTGCCAGCAGCGTAGCGGGGGGCCGCTACGAGCAGTACTTC. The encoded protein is CASSVAGGRYEQYF.

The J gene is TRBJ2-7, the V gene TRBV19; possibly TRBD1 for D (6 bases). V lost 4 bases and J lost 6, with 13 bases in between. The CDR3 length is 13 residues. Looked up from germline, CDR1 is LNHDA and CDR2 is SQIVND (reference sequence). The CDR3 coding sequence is TGTGCCAGTAGTAGGGGACACAGCCGCGAGCAGTACTTC. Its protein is CASSRGHSREQYF.